This T cell receptor (beta chain) comes out of a study of T cells in localized non-small cell lung cancer. Measured with immunoSEQ multiplex PCR; TCRdb has only the in-frame clones, and not every one. The data contain about 48,000 clones, around 77% of them singletons. Germline V gene lookup returns CDR1 SGHNT and CDR2 YENEEA. The CDR3 contains 13 residues. Trimming took off 3 bases at V and 10 bases at J, with 13 bases between the two ends. A note on this clone: Antigen unknown.

General study points: Exceeding tumor, uninvolved adjacent lung had the highest T cell clonality. Appearing in adjacent lung were a median about 50 of the top 100 tumor clones.

The chain joins TRBV11-3 to TRBJ2-1, with no clear D. The receptor was isolated from a man between 40 and 69 years old with stage I squamous cell lung carcinoma. The sequenced sample was peripheral blood, obtained before any cancer treatment. CDR3 DNA: TGTGCCAGCAGCTTTCGCGCCCTCCGAGAGCAGTTCTTC. It specifies CASSFRALREQFF.